Below, 7 T cell receptor beta chains from the same sample are listed, as sequenced in a study of blood T cell repertoires in COVID-19. Sequencing used immunoSEQ multiplex PCR; TCRdb keeps in-frame clones, though not all of them. The sample carries approximately 230,000 clones, about 91% recorded once. The sequenced sample consisted of peripheral blood. The receptors shown here come from a woman in her 30s with COVID-19, enrolled during active disease.

This clone was observed once. V and J are TRBV11-3 and TRBJ2-5, with a tentative D call TRBD1 (5 bases). The CDR3 has 14 amino acids. Germline CDR1 reads SGHNT; CDR2 reads YENEEA. The V gene lost 0 bases and the J gene lost 1 base, with 6 bases spanning the gap. DNA for the CDR3: TGTGCCAGCAGCTTAGAAGGGGTCCAAGAGACCCAGTACTTC. This gives the protein CASSLEGVQETQYF.

The chain joins TRBV5-1 to TRBJ1-2, with TRBD1 matching 11 bases. Germline loops: CDR1 SGHRS, CDR2 YFSETQ. Losses at the gene ends were 3 bases for V and 7 bases for J; bases not matched to a gene: 5. This CDR3 contains 14 residues. The CDR3 protein is CASSSGQGVGGYTF. CDR3 sequence (DNA): TGCGCCAGCAGCTCGGGACAGGGGGTTGGTGGCTACACCTTC.

V and J are TRBV6-5 and TRBJ1-5, with D perhaps matching TRBD1 (6 bases). V lost 5 bases, J lost 1 base, and 12 bases lay in between. Germline V gene lookup returns CDR1 MNHEY and CDR2 SVGAGI. The CDR3 extends over 15 amino acids. Here the CDR3 reads CASSTRQGSNQPQHF. CDR3 nucleotide sequence: TGTGCCAGCAGTACTCGCCAGGGGAGCAATCAGCCCCAGCATTTT.

The chain joins TRBV20-1 to TRBJ1-2, with D tentatively TRBD1 (5 bases). The CDR3 has 13 residues. Trimming stripped 3 bases from V and 4 bases from J, with 12 bases between. Germline CDR1 is DFQATT and CDR2 is SNEGSKA (reference sequence). CDR3 protein: CSASRQGGYGYTF. The CDR3 nucleotides are TGCAGTGCTAGTCGTCAGGGTGGCTATGGCTACACCTTC.

The gene calls are TRBV6-5 and TRBJ2-7; D is ambiguous. This CDR3 contains 14 residues. V gave up 5 bases and J gave up 2 bases, with 13 bases separating them. CDR1 and CDR2 (germline): MNHEY, SVGAGI. CDR3 sequence: CASSIATNPYEQYF. In DNA form, the CDR3 reads TGTGCCAGCAGTATCGCTACTAACCCCTACGAGCAGTACTTC.

The chain joins TRBV5-1 to TRBJ2-5; D gene unclear. V lost 2 bases and J 1 base, leaving 15 bases between the germline ends. Germline V gene data show CDR1 as SGHRS and CDR2 as YFSETQ. The CDR3 is made up of 16 amino acids. CDR3 nucleotides: TGCGCCAGCAGCTTCGGCGGAGCGCTCATCCAAGAGACCCAGTACTTC. It encodes CASSFGGALIQETQYF.

The J gene is TRBJ1-1, the V gene TRBV19; TRBD1 matches at 7 bases. Germline assignment: CDR1 LNHDA and CDR2 SQIVND (reference sequence). Germline trimming cut 5 bases from V and 2 bases from J; bases unmatched to any gene: 5. The CDR3 covers 14 residues. CDR3 coding DNA: TGTGCCAGTAGTGCCTACAGGGGTAACACTGAAGCTTTCTTT. Its translation is CASSAYRGNTEAFF.